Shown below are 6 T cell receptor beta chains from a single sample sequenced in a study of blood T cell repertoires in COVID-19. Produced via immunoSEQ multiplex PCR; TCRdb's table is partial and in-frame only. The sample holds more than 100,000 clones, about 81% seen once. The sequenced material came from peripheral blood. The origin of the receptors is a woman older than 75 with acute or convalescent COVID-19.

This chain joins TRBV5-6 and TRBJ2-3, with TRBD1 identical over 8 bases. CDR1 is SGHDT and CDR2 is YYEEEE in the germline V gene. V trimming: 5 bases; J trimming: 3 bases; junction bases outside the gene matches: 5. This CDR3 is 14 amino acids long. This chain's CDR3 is CASSPTGGTDTQYF. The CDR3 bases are TGTGCCAGCAGTCCAACAGGGGGGACAGATACGCAGTATTTT.

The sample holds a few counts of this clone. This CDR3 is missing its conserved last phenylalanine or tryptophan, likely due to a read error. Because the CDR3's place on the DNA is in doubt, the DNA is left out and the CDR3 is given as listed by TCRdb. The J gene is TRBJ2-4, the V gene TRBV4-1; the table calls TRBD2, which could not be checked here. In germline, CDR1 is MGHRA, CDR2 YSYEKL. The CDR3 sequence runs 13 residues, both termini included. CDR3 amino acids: CASSQDRTSGVYG.

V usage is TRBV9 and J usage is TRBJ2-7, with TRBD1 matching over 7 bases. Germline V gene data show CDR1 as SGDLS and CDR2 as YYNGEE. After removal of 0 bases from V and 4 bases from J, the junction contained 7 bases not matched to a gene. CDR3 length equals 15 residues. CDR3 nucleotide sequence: TGTGCCAGCAGCGTAGGGACAGGTCCCCAATACGAGCAGTACTTC. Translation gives CASSVGTGPQYEQYF.

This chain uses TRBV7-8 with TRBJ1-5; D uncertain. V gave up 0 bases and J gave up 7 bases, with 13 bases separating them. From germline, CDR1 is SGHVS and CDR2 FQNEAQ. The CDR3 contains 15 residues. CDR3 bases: TGTGCCAGCAGCTTAGCGCGGGTGGTTAGGCAGCCCCAGCATTTT. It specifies CASSLARVVRQPQHF.

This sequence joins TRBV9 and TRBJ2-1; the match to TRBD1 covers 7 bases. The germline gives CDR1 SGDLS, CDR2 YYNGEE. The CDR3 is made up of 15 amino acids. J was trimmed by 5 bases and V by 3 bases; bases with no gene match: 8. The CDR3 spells CASSASTGVHNEQFF. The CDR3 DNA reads TGTGCCAGCAGCGCCTCCACAGGGGTCCACAATGAGCAGTTCTTC.

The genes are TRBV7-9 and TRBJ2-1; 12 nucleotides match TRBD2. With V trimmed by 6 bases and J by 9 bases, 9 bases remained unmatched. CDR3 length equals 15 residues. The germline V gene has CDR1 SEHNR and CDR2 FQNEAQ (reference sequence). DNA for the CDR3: TGTGCCAGCAGTTTAACACTAGCGGGGGGCGGTGAGCAGTTCTTC. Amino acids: CASSLTLAGGGEQFF.